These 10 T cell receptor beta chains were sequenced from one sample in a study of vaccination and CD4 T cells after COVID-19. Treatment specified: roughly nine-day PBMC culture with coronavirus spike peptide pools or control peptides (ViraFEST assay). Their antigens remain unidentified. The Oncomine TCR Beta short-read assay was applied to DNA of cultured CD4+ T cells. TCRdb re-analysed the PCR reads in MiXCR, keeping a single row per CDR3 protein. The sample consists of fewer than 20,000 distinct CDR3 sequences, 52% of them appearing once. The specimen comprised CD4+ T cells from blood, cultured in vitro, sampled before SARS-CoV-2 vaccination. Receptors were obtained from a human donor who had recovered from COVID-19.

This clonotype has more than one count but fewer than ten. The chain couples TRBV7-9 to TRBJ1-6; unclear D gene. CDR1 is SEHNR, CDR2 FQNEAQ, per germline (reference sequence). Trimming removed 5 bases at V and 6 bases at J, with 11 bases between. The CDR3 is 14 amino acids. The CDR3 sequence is CASSPPGFNSPLHF. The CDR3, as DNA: TGTGCCAGCAGCCCACCCGGGTTTAATTCACCCCTCCACTTT.

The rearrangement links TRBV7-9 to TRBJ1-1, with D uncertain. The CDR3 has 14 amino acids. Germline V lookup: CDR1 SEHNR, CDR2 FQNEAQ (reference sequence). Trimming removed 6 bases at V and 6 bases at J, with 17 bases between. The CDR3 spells CASRNLISSAEAFF. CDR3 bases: TGTGCCAGCAGGAACCTTATCTCGTCTGCTGAAGCTTTCTTT.

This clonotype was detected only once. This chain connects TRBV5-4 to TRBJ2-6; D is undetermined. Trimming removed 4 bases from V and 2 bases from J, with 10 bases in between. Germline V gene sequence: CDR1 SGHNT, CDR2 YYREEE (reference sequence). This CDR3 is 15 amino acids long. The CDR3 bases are TGTGCCAGCAGCAGCCGCACTACTGGGGCCAACGTCCTGACTTTC. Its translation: CASSSRTTGANVLTF. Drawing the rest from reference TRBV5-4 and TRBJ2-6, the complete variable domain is ETGVTQSPTHLIKTRGQQVTLRCSSQSGHNTVSWYQQALGQGPQFIFQYYREEENGRGNFPPRFSGLQFPNYSSELNVNALELDDSALYLCASSSRTTGANVLTFGAGSRLTVL.

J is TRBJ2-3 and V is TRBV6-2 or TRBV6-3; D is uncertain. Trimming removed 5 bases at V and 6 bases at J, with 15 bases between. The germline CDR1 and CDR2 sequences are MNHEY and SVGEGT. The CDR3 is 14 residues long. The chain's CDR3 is CASSPSGRSDTQYF. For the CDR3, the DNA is TGTGCCAGCAGTCCTTCGGGCCGGTCGGATACGCAGTATTTT.

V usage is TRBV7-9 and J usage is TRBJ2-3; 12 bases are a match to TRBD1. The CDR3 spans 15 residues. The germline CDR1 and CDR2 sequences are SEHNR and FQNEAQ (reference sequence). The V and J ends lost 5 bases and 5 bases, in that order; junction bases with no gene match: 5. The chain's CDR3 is CASSLRDRGRDTQYF. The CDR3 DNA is TGTGCCAGCAGCCTCCGGGACAGGGGGCGAGATACGCAGTATTTT.

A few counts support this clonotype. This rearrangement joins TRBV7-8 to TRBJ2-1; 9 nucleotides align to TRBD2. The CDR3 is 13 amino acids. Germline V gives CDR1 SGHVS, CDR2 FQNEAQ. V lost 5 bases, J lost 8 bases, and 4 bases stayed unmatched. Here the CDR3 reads CASSLGTSYEQFF. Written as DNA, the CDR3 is TGTGCCAGCAGCCTCGGGACTAGCTATGAGCAGTTCTTC.

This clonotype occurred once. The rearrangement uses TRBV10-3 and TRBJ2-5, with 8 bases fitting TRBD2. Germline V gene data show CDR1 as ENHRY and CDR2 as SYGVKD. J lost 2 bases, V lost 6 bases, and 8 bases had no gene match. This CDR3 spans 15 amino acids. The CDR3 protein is CAIRTSGGPQETQYF. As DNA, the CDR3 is TGTGCCATCAGGACCAGCGGGGGACCACAAGAGACCCAGTACTTC.

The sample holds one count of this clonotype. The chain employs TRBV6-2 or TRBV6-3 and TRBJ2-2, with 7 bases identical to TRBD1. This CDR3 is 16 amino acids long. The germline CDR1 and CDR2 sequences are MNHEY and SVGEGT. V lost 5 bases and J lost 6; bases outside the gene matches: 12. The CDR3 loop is CASSPSGTVRSGELFF. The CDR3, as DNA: TGTGCCAGCAGTCCCTCCGGGACAGTGAGGTCCGGGGAGCTGTTTTTT.

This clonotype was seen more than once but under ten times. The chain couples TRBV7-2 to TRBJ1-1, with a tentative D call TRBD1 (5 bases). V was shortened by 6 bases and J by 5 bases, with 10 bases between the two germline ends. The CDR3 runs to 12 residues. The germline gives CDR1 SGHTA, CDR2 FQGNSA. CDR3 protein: CASRFRGTEAFF. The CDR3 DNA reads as TGTGCCAGCAGGTTTCGGGGGACTGAAGCTTTCTTT.

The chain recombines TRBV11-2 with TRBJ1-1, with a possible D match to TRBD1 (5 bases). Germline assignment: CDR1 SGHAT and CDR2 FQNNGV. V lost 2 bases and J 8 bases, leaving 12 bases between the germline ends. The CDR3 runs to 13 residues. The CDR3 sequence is CASSLIGAGEAFF. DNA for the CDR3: TGTGCCAGCAGCTTAATAGGGGCTGGGGAAGCTTTCTTT.